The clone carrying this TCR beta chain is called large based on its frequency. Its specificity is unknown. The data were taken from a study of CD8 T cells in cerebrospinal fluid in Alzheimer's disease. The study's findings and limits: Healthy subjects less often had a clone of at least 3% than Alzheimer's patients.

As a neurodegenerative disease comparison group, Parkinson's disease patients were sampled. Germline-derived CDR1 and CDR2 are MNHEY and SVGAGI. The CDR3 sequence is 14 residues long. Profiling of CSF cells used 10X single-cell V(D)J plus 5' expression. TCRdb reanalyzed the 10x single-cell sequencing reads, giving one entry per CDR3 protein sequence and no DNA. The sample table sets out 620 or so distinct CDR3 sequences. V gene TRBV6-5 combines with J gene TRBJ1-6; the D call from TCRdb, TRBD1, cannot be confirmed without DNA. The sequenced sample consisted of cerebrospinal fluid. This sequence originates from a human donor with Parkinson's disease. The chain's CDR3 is CASSSQGMDSPLHF.